Presented here are 11 T cell receptor beta chains from one specimen sequenced in a study of human T cells and chemical hapten exposure. TCRdb recomputed calls from the RACE reads with MiXCR, one row per CDR3 protein. This sample yields a few hundred thousand distinct CDR3 sequences, of which under 6.5% are seen a single time; 4.5% to 6% belongs to the top ten. Time point indicated: patch test 2, 6 weeks after DPC sensitization. Noted treatment: therapeutic diphenylcyclopropenone sensitization with weekly scalp DPC. This material consisted of whole blood, taken in connection with sensitization to the hapten diphenylcyclopropenone (DPC). These receptors were taken from a woman aged 18-35 years with alopecia areata. Some clones in this sample may be carry-over from other donors' samples.

CDR3 residues: CATSSRNQGSYGYTF. The CDR3 DNA is TGTGCCACCAGCAGCCGTAATCAGGGAAGCTATGGCTACACCTTC. This sequence joins TRBV15 and TRBJ1-2; D is possibly TRBD1 (5 bases). The ends were cut back, 3 bases at V and 4 bases at J, with 15 bases in the middle. The CDR3 is 15 amino acids. The germline gives CDR1 LNHNV, CDR2 YYDKDF (reference sequence).

This clonotype was seen a handful of times. This chain joins TRBV20-1 and TRBJ1-2, with a possible D match to TRBD1 (6 bases). The CDR3 is 13 amino acids. V was shortened by 0 bases and J by 1 base, with 6 bases between the two germline ends. The germline V gene encodes CDR1 DFQATT and CDR2 SNEGSKA (reference sequence). The CDR3: CSAREQGNYGYTF. In DNA, the CDR3 is TGCAGTGCTAGAGAACAGGGTAACTATGGCTACACCTTC.

V is TRBV7-2 and J is TRBJ1-1; the D gene is possibly TRBD1 (6 bases). Germline CDR1 reads SGHTA; CDR2 reads FQGNSA. The CDR3 covers 14 residues. The V gene lost 1 base and the J gene lost 8 bases, with 14 bases spanning the gap. DNA for the CDR3: TGTGCCAGCAGCTTAGAATCAGAGGGGGGAGAAGCTTTCTTT. Translation gives CASSLESEGGEAFF. Full variable domain (outside the CDR3, taken from reference TRBV7-2 and TRBJ1-1): GAGVSQSPSNKVTEKGKDVELRCDPISGHTALYWYRQSLGQGLEFLIYFQGNSAPDKSGLPSDRFSAERTGGSVSTLTIQRTQQEDSAVYLCASSLESEGGEAFFGQGTRLTVV.

This clonotype has only a few counts. The rearrangement joins TRBV6-2 or TRBV6-3 to TRBJ2-1, with D unclear. The CDR3 runs 15 residues. In germline, CDR1 is MNHEY, CDR2 SVGEGT. V was trimmed by 6 bases and J by 13 bases, leaving 25 bases between them. DNA for the CDR3: TGTGCCAGCAGCCCTAGATCTGACCGCCCGGTTTCTCAGTTCTTC. Its translation: CASSPRSDRPVSQFF.

The chain carries TRBV7-9 and TRBJ2-3, with TRBD1 as a possible D gene (6 bases). Germline-derived CDR1 and CDR2 are SEHNR and FQNEAQ (reference sequence). Deletions cut 4 bases from V and 2 bases from J, with 22 bases between. The CDR3 runs to 18 residues. This chain's CDR3 is CASSYSSAGAVITDTQYF. The CDR3, as DNA: TGTGCCAGCAGCTACTCATCAGCAGGGGCCGTTATCACAGATACGCAGTATTTT.

This clonotype was seen ten or more times. The chain carries TRBV29-1 and TRBJ1-2; D unresolved. The V gene lost 7 bases and the J gene lost 3 bases, with 9 bases spanning the gap. CDR1 and CDR2 from the germline V gene are SQVTM and ANQGSEA. This CDR3 spans 11 amino acids. The CDR3 is CSGYGYYGYTF. The CDR3 DNA follows: TGCAGCGGCTACGGTTACTATGGCTACACCTTC.

This clonotype showed up many times. This chain uses TRBV29-1 with TRBJ1-2, with unresolved D. The CDR3 has 13 amino acids. Trimming shortened V by 4 bases and J by 7 bases, and 16 bases separated the two germline ends. Germline V gene sequence: CDR1 SQVTM, CDR2 ANQGSEA. CDR3 sequence (DNA): TGCAGCGTTGCCCCCTCCCTGAGTCCTGGCTACACCTTC. This sequence encodes CSVAPSLSPGYTF.

This clonotype was seen a handful of times. The V gene is TRBV14, the J gene TRBJ2-7; 9 positions agree with TRBD1. Germline assignment: CDR1 SGHDN and CDR2 FVKESK. The CDR3 extends over 13 amino acids. Germline trimming cut 4 bases from V and 11 bases from J; bases unmatched to any gene: 9. CDR3 residues: CASSPRTGELEYF. The CDR3 region has the DNA TGTGCCAGCAGCCCGCGGACAGGGGAGTTGGAGTACTTC.

In its sample, this clonotype was seen a few times. V usage is TRBV20-1 and J usage is TRBJ2-7; D may be TRBD1 (5 bases). V lost 4 bases and J 0 bases, leaving 10 bases between the germline ends. The CDR3 has 13 amino acids. Germline V CDR1 and CDR2: DFQATT, SNEGSKA (reference sequence). CDR3 amino acids: CSAMSRASYEQYF. Written as DNA, the CDR3 is TGCAGTGCTATGTCCAGGGCCTCCTACGAGCAGTACTTC.

The chain combines TRBV13 with TRBJ1-5; 7 bases fit TRBD1. CDR1 is PRHDT and CDR2 is FYEKMQ in the germline V gene (reference sequence). The CDR3 length is 15 residues. V shed 3 bases, J shed 3 bases, and the junction held 5 bases outside the gene matches. CDR3: CASSLGRGNNQPQHF. DNA for the CDR3: TGTGCCAGCAGCTTGGGCAGGGGGAACAATCAGCCCCAGCATTTT.

The chain employs TRBV10-3 and TRBJ2-7, with 7 bases that match TRBD1. Per germline, CDR1 ENHRY and CDR2 SYGVKD. The CDR3 runs to 14 residues. V was clipped by 6 bases and J by 7 bases; unmatched bases: 12. CDR3 nucleotides: TGTGCCATCAGGTGGGACAGTTTGCTCGGGGAGCAGTACTTC. It is translated as CAIRWDSLLGEQYF.